Below, 28 T cell receptor beta chains from the same sample are listed, as sequenced in a study of T-cell reconstitution after alpha-beta-depleted transplantation in children. Unique molecular identifiers were incorporated during preparation of the TCRbeta library. TCRdb itself ran the PCR reads through MiXCR, one entry per CDR3 protein. The profile shows 450,000 to 700,000 distinct CDR3 sequences, about a quarter of them singletons. The sequencing used PBMCs, collected before TCRalphabeta/CD19-depleted stem cell transplant. These receptors all stem from a boy under two years old with Wiskott-Aldrich syndrome, due to receive a stem cell transplant.

The V call is TRBV5-1, the J call TRBJ1-1, with D hard to call. This CDR3 is 19 amino acids long. The V and J ends lost 0 bases and 0 bases respectively, with 21 bases between them. Germline V gene lookup returns CDR1 SGHRS and CDR2 YFSETQ. The CDR3 sequence: CASSLGRINPMFMNTEAFF. The CDR3 DNA sequence: TGCGCCAGCAGCTTGGGGCGAATCAACCCGATGTTCATGAACACTGAAGCTTTCTTT.

The J gene is TRBJ2-2, the V gene TRBV20-1; D is unclear. With 7 bases removed from V and 8 bases from J, the gap between germline ends came to 8 bases. Germline V gene lookup returns CDR1 DFQATT and CDR2 SNEGSKA (reference sequence). There are 10 residues in the CDR3. The CDR3 nucleotides read TGCAGTGTCGGACGTGGGGAGCTGTTTTTT. It is translated as CSVGRGELFF.

This clonotype turned up a few times. J is TRBJ2-1 and V is TRBV5-1; 16 bases are shared with TRBD2. CDR1 is SGHRS and CDR2 is YFSETQ in the germline V gene. With 1 base clipped from V and 3 bases from J, the junction kept 7 bases outside the gene matches. This CDR3 comprises 19 residues. CDR3 loop: CASSLMGTSGRALYNEQFF. CDR3 sequence (DNA): TGCGCCAGCAGCTTGATGGGGACTAGCGGGAGGGCCCTCTACAATGAGCAGTTCTTC.

The V gene is TRBV14, the J gene TRBJ2-2; D gene uncertain. Trimming shortened V by 3 bases and J by 2 bases, and 10 bases separated the two germline ends. The length of the CDR3 is 15 residues. The germline V gene encodes CDR1 SGHDN and CDR2 FVKESK. The CDR3 loop is CASSHVRPNTGELFF. The DNA of the CDR3 is TGTGCCAGCAGCCATGTCCGACCCAACACCGGGGAGCTGTTTTTT.

V gene TRBV20-1 combines with J gene TRBJ1-2; TRBD1 might be the D (5 bases). The CDR3 is 13 amino acids. Germline lookup yields CDR1 DFQATT and CDR2 SNEGSKA (reference sequence). Trimming cost V 5 bases and J 6 bases, with 16 bases left between them. The CDR3: CSACPPGGDGYTF. The DNA of the CDR3 is TGCAGTGCTTGCCCGCCGGGGGGGGATGGCTACACCTTC.

This sequence joins TRBV14 and TRBJ2-1; D is perhaps TRBD1 (6 bases). The germline V gene encodes CDR1 SGHDN and CDR2 FVKESK. V lost 5 bases and J lost 2, with 10 bases in between. The CDR3 totals 14 residues. CDR3 amino acids: CASSGWGPYNEQFF. DNA for the CDR3: TGTGCCAGCAGCGGCTGGGGGCCCTACAATGAGCAGTTCTTC.

The chain carries TRBV20-1 and TRBJ2-7, with D uncertain. V gave up 0 bases and J gave up 5 bases, with 8 bases separating them. The CDR3 consists of 12 residues. Germline CDR1 reads DFQATT; CDR2 reads SNEGSKA (reference sequence). The CDR3 spells CSARDRVHEQYF. The DNA of the CDR3 is TGCAGTGCTAGAGATCGGGTCCACGAGCAGTACTTC.

This chain links TRBV12-3 or TRBV12-4 with TRBJ1-2; TRBD1 agrees at 9 bases. The CDR3 runs 14 residues. Trimming removed 1 base from V and 4 bases from J; junction bases left unmatched: 1. The CDR3 bases are TGTGCCAGCAGTTTAGACAGGGGGCCCTATGGCTACACCTTC. Amino acids: CASSLDRGPYGYTF.

A few counts support this clonotype. The V gene is TRBV5-1, the J gene TRBJ2-1, with 7 bases lining up with TRBD2. The V gene end was trimmed by 5 bases and the J gene end by 3 bases; junction bases not matched to a gene: 11. Germline V gives CDR1 SGHRS, CDR2 YFSETQ. This CDR3 has 16 amino acids. CDR3 sequence (DNA): TGCGCCAGCAGTTACCGTACTAGCGCTAACTACAATGAGCAGTTCTTC. It specifies CASSYRTSANYNEQFF.

There are a few counts of this clonotype. The V gene is TRBV20-1, the J gene TRBJ2-5; TRBD2 aligns across 10 bases. This CDR3 region has 15 residues. Trimming took 5 bases from V and 1 from J; bases not matched to a gene: 7. CDR1 and CDR2 from the germline V gene are DFQATT and SNEGSKA (reference sequence). CDR3 region: CSAGELAGLQETQYF. CDR3 DNA sequence: TGCAGTGCTGGGGAACTAGCGGGACTCCAAGAGACCCAGTACTTC.

V is TRBV27 and J is TRBJ2-1; 7 bases map to TRBD2. CDR1 and CDR2 (germline): MNHEY, SMNVEV (reference sequence). After removal of 5 bases from V and 6 bases from J, the junction contained 10 bases not matched to a gene. This CDR3 has 15 residues. CDR3 coding DNA: TGTGCCAGCAGTGCCAAGGGGCGGGAGAGCAATGAGCAGTTCTTC. It encodes CASSAKGRESNEQFF.

The chain has TRBV12-3 or TRBV12-4 and TRBJ2-3; D unclear. The CDR3 spans 16 residues. The V gene lost 7 bases and the J gene lost 2 bases, with 19 bases spanning the gap. This chain's CDR3 is CASTLPRVANTDTQYF. CDR3 sequence (DNA): TGTGCCAGCACCCTACCCCGGGTAGCAAACACAGATACGCAGTATTTT.

The chain employs TRBV15 and TRBJ2-5; D is undetermined. Germline loops: CDR1 LNHNV, CDR2 YYDKDF (reference sequence). The CDR3 length is 13 residues. V lost 0 bases, J lost 2 bases, and 4 bases lay in between. The CDR3 DNA sequence: TGTGCCACCAGCAGAGACCAGCAAGAGACCCAGTACTTC. It encodes CATSRDQQETQYF. Together with reference TRBV15 and TRBJ2-5, the CDR3 gives the full variable domain: DAMVIQNPRYQVTQFGKPVTLSCSQTLNHNVMYWYQQKSSQAPKLLFHYYDKDFNNEADTPDNFQSRRPNTSFCFLDIRSPGLGDTAMYLCATSRDQQETQYFGPGTRLLVL.

V and J are TRBV7-9 and TRBJ1-1, with TRBD1 matching over 7 bases. Germline assignment: CDR1 SEHNR and CDR2 FQNEAQ (reference sequence). The CDR3 extends over 14 amino acids. V shed 5 bases, J shed 1 base, and the junction held 4 bases outside the gene matches. CDR3 nucleotides: TGTGCCAGCAGCGAGGGACAGACGAACACTGAAGCTTTCTTT. The encoded protein is CASSEGQTNTEAFF. The full variable domain, its missing parts supplied by reference TRBV7-9 and TRBJ1-1, is DTGVSQNPRHKITKRGQNVTFRCDPISEHNRLYWYRQTLGQGPEFLTYFQNEAQLEKSRLLSDRFSAERPKGSFSTLEIQRTEQGDSAMYLCASSEGQTNTEAFFGQGTRLTVV.

The genes are TRBV20-1 and TRBJ1-1, with D unresolved. The CDR3 sequence is 12 residues long. From germline, CDR1 is DFQATT and CDR2 SNEGSKA (reference sequence). The V end lost 3 bases, the J end lost 1 base, and 6 bases lay between the germline ends. The CDR3 loop reads CSASPENTEAFF. DNA for the CDR3: TGCAGTGCTAGTCCGGAGAACACTGAAGCTTTCTTT.

The V call is TRBV6-5, the J call TRBJ2-5; TRBD1 is a possible D gene (6 bases). V gave up 0 bases and J gave up 5 bases, with 13 bases separating them. The germline CDR1 and CDR2 sequences are MNHEY and SVGAGI. The CDR3 covers 15 residues. For the CDR3, the DNA is TGTGCCAGCAGTTACTCGGTGGGGGCGAGGGAGACCCAGTACTTC. Translation: CASSYSVGARETQYF.

V is TRBV6-6 and J is TRBJ1-2, with TRBD1 as a possible D gene (5 bases). CDR3 size: 13 residues. Germline assignment: CDR1 MNHNY and CDR2 SVGAGI (reference sequence). Trimming left V 2 bases short and J 2 bases short, with 6 bases between. The CDR3, as DNA: TGTGCCAGCAGTTACAACAGGAACTATGGCTACACCTTC. Amino acid sequence: CASSYNRNYGYTF.

CDR3 bases: TGTGCCAGCAGCCAAGATGGTAGGACAGCGTACAATGAGCAGTTCTTC. Translating gives CASSQDGRTAYNEQFF. The chain joins TRBV4-2 to TRBJ2-1, with D tentatively TRBD1 (6 bases). The CDR3 sequence is 16 residues long. Between the trimmed V and J ends, which lost 0 bases and 4 bases, there was a span of 13 bases. Per the germline V gene, CDR1 is LGHNA and CDR2 is YNFKEQ.

Only one count was recorded for this clonotype. This chain links TRBV2 with TRBJ2-5, with 9 bases matching TRBD2. Unmatched junction bases numbered 4, after V lost 6 bases and J lost 5 bases. There are 13 residues in the CDR3. CDR1 SNHLY and CDR2 FYNNEI come from the germline V gene. The CDR3 sequence is CASRGLARETQYF. CDR3 sequence (DNA): TGTGCCAGCAGAGGACTAGCGAGGGAGACCCAGTACTTC.

CDR3 protein: CASSQVDTDYGYTF. The CDR3, as DNA: TGTGCCAGCAGCCAAGTAGACACTGACTATGGCTACACCTTC. The rearrangement links TRBV14 to TRBJ1-2; no firm D call. In germline, CDR1 is SGHDN, CDR2 FVKESK. This CDR3 has 14 residues. V was clipped by 1 base and J by 3 bases, with 9 bases between them. Full variable domain (remainder filled in from reference TRBV14 and TRBJ1-2): EAGVTQFPSHSVIEKGQTVTLRCDPISGHDNLYWYRRVMGKEIKFLLHFVKESKQDESGMPNNRFLAERTGGTYSTLKVQPAELEDSGVYFCASSQVDTDYGYTFGSGTRLTVV.

The chain couples TRBV7-9 to TRBJ2-5; unclear D gene. CDR3 size: 14 residues. The V and J ends lost 6 bases and 4 bases respectively, with 15 bases between them. Germline V lookup: CDR1 SEHNR, CDR2 FQNEAQ (reference sequence). CDR3 loop: CASSLSGAGETQYF. CDR3 bases: TGTGCCAGCAGTTTATCGGGCGCTGGAGAGACCCAGTACTTC.

The gene calls are TRBV2 and TRBJ2-3; tentative D call: TRBD2 (5 bases). The CDR3 is 13 residues long. The germline CDR1 and CDR2 sequences are SNHLY and FYNNEI. V shed 6 bases and J shed 6 bases, with 13 bases lying between them. Here the CDR3 reads CASRLDVEDTQYF. The CDR3 region has the DNA TGTGCCAGCAGACTAGACGTCGAGGATACGCAGTATTTT.

The V call is TRBV12-3 or TRBV12-4, the J call TRBJ2-1; D may correspond to TRBD1 or TRBD2 (5 bases each). V lost 7 bases and J lost 3, with 16 bases in between. The CDR3 extends over 15 amino acids. CDR3 residues: CASTAGTAIYNEQFF. The CDR3 DNA sequence: TGTGCCAGCACCGCCGGGACGGCCATCTACAATGAGCAGTTCTTC.

J is TRBJ2-7 and V is TRBV3-1; possible D gene TRBD1, 6 bases. V lost 6 bases to trimming and J lost 2 bases, with 14 bases between them. The germline V gene encodes CDR1 LGHDT and CDR2 YNNKEL (reference sequence). This CDR3 has 14 residues. Here the CDR3 DNA reads TGTGCCAGCAGTCCCAGGGGTTTCACCTACGAGCAGTACTTC. Translating gives CASSPRGFTYEQYF.

V gene TRBV24-1 combines with J gene TRBJ1-1, with D perhaps TRBD1 (5 bases). Germline-derived CDR1 and CDR2 are KGHDR and SFDVKD. The CDR3 covers 13 residues. V was pared by 7 bases and J by 1 base, with 9 bases between. CDR3 DNA: TGTGCCACCAGAGGGACGGAGAACACTGAAGCTTTCTTT. Encoded protein: CATRGTENTEAFF.

This clonotype was seen a handful of times. J is TRBJ2-2 and V is TRBV7-3; TRBD1 agrees at 9 bases. CDR1 and CDR2 (germline): SGHTA, FQGTGA. The length of the CDR3 is 17 residues. V shed 0 bases, J shed 5 bases, and the junction held 7 bases outside the gene matches. For the CDR3, the DNA is TGTGCCAGCAGCTTAACTACAGGGGGCCGATGGACCGGGGAGCTGTTTTTT. It encodes CASSLTTGGRWTGELFF.

The V call is TRBV15, the J call TRBJ2-1; 10 bases map to TRBD2. The germline V gene has CDR1 LNHNV and CDR2 YYDKDF (reference sequence). Trimming removed 3 bases from V and 4 bases from J; junction bases left unmatched: 3. The CDR3 spans 15 residues. In nucleotides, the CDR3 is TGTGCCACCAGCAGTACTAGCGGGAATTACAATGAGCAGTTCTTC. It encodes CATSSTSGNYNEQFF.

This clonotype was detected a few times. This rearrangement joins TRBV21-1 to TRBJ1-1; TRBD1 reflects the table's D call only, with no check against the DNA. TRBV21-1 is a documented pseudogene. This CDR3 has 10 residues. The CDR3 DNA is TGTGCCAGCAGCTCTTTCGGGGCACCATTT. Encoded protein: CASSSFGAPF.